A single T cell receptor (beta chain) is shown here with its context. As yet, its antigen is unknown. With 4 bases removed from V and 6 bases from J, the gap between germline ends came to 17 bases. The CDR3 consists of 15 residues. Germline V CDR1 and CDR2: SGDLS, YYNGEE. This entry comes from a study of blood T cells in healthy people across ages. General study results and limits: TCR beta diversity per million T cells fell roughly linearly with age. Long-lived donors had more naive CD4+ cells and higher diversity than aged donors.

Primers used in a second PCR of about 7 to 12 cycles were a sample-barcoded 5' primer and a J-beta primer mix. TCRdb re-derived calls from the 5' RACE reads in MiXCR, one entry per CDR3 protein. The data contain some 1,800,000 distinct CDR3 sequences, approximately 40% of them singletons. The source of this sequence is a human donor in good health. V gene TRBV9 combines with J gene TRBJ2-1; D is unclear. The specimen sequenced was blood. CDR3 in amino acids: CASSIGPEQCNEQFF. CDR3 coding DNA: TGTGCCAGCAGCATTGGTCCCGAACAATGCAATGAGCAGTTCTTC.